These 25 T cell receptor beta chains came from one sample sequenced in a study of blood T cells in healthy people across ages (dated by TCRdb to 2014 to 2015). The protocol used for the library was 5' RACE. The instrument given in TCRdb is Illumina HiSeq 2500. The second PCR ran for about 6 to 12 cycles and used a J-beta primer mix along with a sample-barcoded 5' primer. The public reads were quality trimmed at Q25 with fastp and then assembled into clones with MiXCR by TCRdb, keeping productive beta chains. CDR3 protein sequences are deduplicated, and each keeps its most common genes and DNA. For this sample there are some 700,000 distinct CDR3 sequences; about 40% appear just once. The top ten clonotypes cover around a fifth of the sample. Sequenced sample: blood. These receptors were obtained from an older woman in good health.

V usage is TRBV28 and J usage is TRBJ2-5; the match to TRBD1 covers 7 bases. CDR1 MDHEN and CDR2 SYDVKM come from the germline V gene. The J segment lost 0 bases and the V segment lost 5 bases, leaving 6 bases of the junction unmatched. The CDR3 is 15 amino acids. The CDR3 nucleotides are TGTGCCAGCAGTCCCGGGACAGTCAACCAAGAGACCCAGTACTTC. The encoded protein is CASSPGTVNQETQYF.

The chain carries TRBV27 and TRBJ2-7, with no clear D. The CDR3 extends over 13 amino acids. Trimming removed 4 bases from V and 4 bases from J, with 11 bases in between. Germline lookup yields CDR1 MNHEY and CDR2 SMNVEV (reference sequence). CDR3 bases: TGTGCCAGCAGTTGTGGTAGTTTGTACGAGCAGTACTTC. Encoded protein: CASSCGSLYEQYF.

This clonotype came up once. The CDR3 sequence: CSVEEQLNTEAFF. CDR3 coding DNA: TGCAGCGTTGAAGAACAGTTGAACACTGAAGCTTTCTTT. The chain links TRBV29-1 to TRBJ1-1, with D hard to call. The CDR3 spans 13 residues. Germline CDR1 SQVTM, CDR2 ANQGSEA. V lost 0 bases, J lost 0 bases, and 5 bases lay in between.

This chain joins TRBV6-2 or TRBV6-3 and TRBJ2-2, with TRBD1 as a possible D gene (5 bases). Germline V CDR1 and CDR2: MNHEY, SVGEGT. The V end lost 6 bases, the J end lost 4 bases, and 9 bases lay between the germline ends. CDR3 length: 13 amino acids. CDR3 bases: TGTGCCAGCAGAATCGACAGCACCGGGGAGCTGTTTTTT. Protein product: CASRIDSTGELFF.

The chain couples TRBV6-5 to TRBJ1-1, with D possibly being TRBD1 (6 bases). Trimming removed 5 bases at V and 12 bases at J, with 16 bases between. This CDR3 region has 12 residues. Germline V gives CDR1 MNHEY, CDR2 SVGAGI. CDR3 bases: TGTGCCAGCAGTACCGGGGGCGCTGGGACTTTCTTT. This encodes CASSTGGAGTFF.

The chain uses TRBV10-1 and TRBJ2-2; D may be TRBD2 (6 bases). V was clipped by 4 bases and J by 1 base, with 7 bases between them. The CDR3 consists of 14 residues. Germline CDR1 is WNHNN and CDR2 is SYGVQD (reference sequence). The CDR3 is CASSAGENTGELFF. The DNA for the CDR3 is TGCGCCAGCAGTGCGGGGGAGAACACCGGGGAGCTGTTTTTT.

This clonotype was recorded at least ten times. The chain is built from TRBV20-1 and TRBJ1-2, with TRBD1 identical over 8 bases. Germline-derived CDR1 and CDR2 are DFQATT and SNEGSKA (reference sequence). The length of the CDR3 is 15 residues. V was pared by 2 bases and J by 5 bases, with 10 bases of the junction left unmatched. The CDR3 sequence: CSARLEATGEYGYTF. CDR3 DNA sequence: TGCAGTGCTAGACTCGAGGCGACAGGGGAATATGGCTACACCTTC.

With respect to this clonotype: One end of the junction fails to match germline, which may point to a read error. The chain employs TRBV29-1 and TRBJ2-4; 9 positions agree with TRBD2. The J call is uncertain, as TRBJ2-7 better fits the DNA end. The CDR3 has 14 amino acids. Germline-derived CDR1 and CDR2 are SQVTM and ANQGSEA. The CDR3: CGVGPASGINEQYF. In DNA form, the CDR3 reads TGCGGCGTTGGTCCGGCTAGCGGGATCAACGAGCAGTACTTC.

This clonotype was detected only a few times. The J gene is TRBJ2-7, the V gene TRBV28; 7 bases are a match to TRBD1. CDR3 size: 13 residues. V lost 3 bases to trimming and J lost 4 bases; unmatched junction nucleotides: 3. CDR1 MDHEN and CDR2 SYDVKM come from the germline V gene. This CDR3 reads CASSLGQRYEQYF. The CDR3 DNA follows: TGTGCCAGCAGTTTGGGACAGAGATACGAGCAGTACTTC.

The chain combines TRBV9 with TRBJ2-2, with D unclear. Germline values: CDR1 SGDLS, CDR2 YYNGEE. CDR3 size: 16 residues. Between the trimmed V and J ends, which lost 3 bases and 4 bases, there was a span of 16 bases. The CDR3 protein is CASSDSRTRGTGELFF. Written as DNA, the CDR3 is TGTGCCAGCAGCGATTCTCGGACGCGAGGCACCGGGGAGCTGTTTTTT.

J is TRBJ2-7 and V is TRBV14, with 11 bases lining up with TRBD1. There are 15 residues in the CDR3. CDR1 and CDR2 (germline): SGHDN, FVKESK. V trimming: 3 bases; J trimming: 2 bases; junction bases outside the gene matches: 3. This CDR3 reads CASSHSGQGAYEQYF. CDR3 nucleotides: TGTGCCAGCAGCCATTCGGGACAGGGGGCCTACGAGCAGTACTTC.

As DNA, the CDR3 is TGTGCCAGCAGTTACTCATTTGGGGGGATGGAGTATGGCTACACCTTC. Encoded protein: CASSYSFGGMEYGYTF. V is TRBV6-5 and J is TRBJ1-2, with D possibly being TRBD1 (5 bases). The V gene lost 0 bases and the J gene lost 5 bases, with 16 bases spanning the gap. CDR3 length equals 16 residues. Per the germline V gene, CDR1 is MNHEY and CDR2 is SVGAGI.

This chain connects TRBV7-2 to TRBJ2-1; 10 nucleotides line up with TRBD2. This CDR3 contains 15 residues. Trimming cost V 5 bases and J 6 bases; bases outside gene matches: 7. The germline V gene encodes CDR1 SGHTA and CDR2 FQGNSA. The CDR3 coding sequence is TGTGCCAGCAGCAACCCGGGACTAGCGATCAATGAGCAGTTCTTC. This encodes CASSNPGLAINEQFF.

The chain carries TRBV27 and TRBJ2-2; the match to TRBD1 covers 9 bases. The ends lost 5 bases at V and 6 bases at J; junction bases unmatched: 4. Germline V gene sequence: CDR1 MNHEY, CDR2 SMNVEV (reference sequence). The CDR3 is made up of 14 amino acids. The CDR3 DNA follows: TGTGCCAGCAGTACCGGACAGGGGCCCGGGGAGCTGTTTTTT. Amino acid sequence: CASSTGQGPGELFF.

A remark on this clonotype: A much larger clone is a single base away; this may be a read error. The rearrangement joins TRBV4-1 to TRBJ1-1; a possible D gene is TRBD1 (6 bases). Germline lookup yields CDR1 MGHRA and CDR2 YSYEKL. The CDR3 loop spans 14 amino acids. V was cut by 0 bases and J by 6 bases, with 11 bases left in between. CDR3: CASSQDGGGAEAFF. CDR3 sequence (DNA): TGCGCCAGCAGCCAAGATGGGGGGGGCGCTGAAGCTTTCTTT.

The chain combines TRBV2 with TRBJ2-5, with 9 positions matching TRBD1. From germline, CDR1 is SNHLY and CDR2 FYNNEI. This CDR3 has 15 residues. V was pared by 5 bases and J by 11 bases, with 15 bases of the junction left unmatched. CDR3 DNA: TGTGCCAGCAGTCCGCCTCCGGGACAGGGTGGTGAGCAGTACTTC. Protein product: CASSPPPGQGGEQYF.

This clonotype came up once. The rearrangement links TRBV7-2 to TRBJ2-3; D call uncertain. V lost 0 bases and J lost 5, with 3 bases in between. CDR3 length: 12 amino acids. CDR1 and CDR2 (germline): SGHTA, FQGNSA. This CDR3 reads CTSSLAGDTQYF. Here the CDR3 DNA reads TGTACCAGCAGCTTAGCGGGAGATACGCAGTATTTT.

This chain joins TRBV6-6 and TRBJ2-1, with TRBD2 matching over 11 bases. The CDR3 is made up of 15 amino acids. J lost 7 bases, V lost 5 bases, and 7 bases had no gene match. In germline, CDR1 is MNHNY, CDR2 SVGAGI (reference sequence). The CDR3 reads CASSQLAGVANEQFF. The CDR3 DNA is TGTGCCAGCAGTCAACTAGCGGGGGTGGCTAATGAGCAGTTCTTC.

Here the CDR3 reads CAISGGAEGPGLYGYTF. In DNA, the CDR3 is TGTGCCATCAGCGGTGGGGCGGAGGGGCCGGGCCTCTATGGCTACACCTTC. The chain employs TRBV10-3 and TRBJ1-2, with a possible D match to TRBD1 (5 bases). CDR3 length: 17 amino acids. CDR1 and CDR2 from the germline V gene are ENHRY and SYGVKD. V was trimmed by 6 bases and J by 4 bases, leaving 24 bases between them.

This clonotype was counted between two and nine times. At one end the junction does not follow the germline gene, possibly because of a read error. The chain links TRBV3-1 to TRBJ2-7; 7 bases fit TRBD1. CDR1 is LGHDT and CDR2 is YNNKEL in the germline V gene (reference sequence). CDR3 length: 13 amino acids. CDR3 in amino acids: CASSQGTAYERYF. CDR3 coding DNA: TGTGCCAGCAGCCAGGGGACAGCCTACGAGCGGTACTTC.

Regarding this clonotype: A junction end diverges from the germline sequence, so it may reflect a read error. The chain has TRBV10-1 and TRBJ2-3, with D unclear. The CDR3 extends over 13 amino acids. Germline assignment: CDR1 WNHNN and CDR2 SYGVQD (reference sequence). CDR3 DNA sequence: TGCGCCAGCAATGAGCCCTTCACAGATACGCAGTATTTT. Protein: CASNEPFTDTQYF.

This chain uses TRBV5-8 with TRBJ2-6, with a weak D call TRBD2 (5 bases). The CDR3 has 17 amino acids. The V gene lost 0 bases and the J gene lost 2 bases, with 12 bases spanning the gap. Germline V lookup: CDR1 SGHTS, CDR2 YDEGEE. The chain's CDR3 is CASSLVSDYAGANVLTF. The CDR3 bases are TGTGCCAGCAGCTTGGTGTCAGACTACGCTGGGGCCAACGTCCTGACTTTC.

The genes are TRBV5-1 and TRBJ2-1; 7 bases agree with TRBD1. V shed 4 bases and J 4 bases; nucleotides not matched to a gene: 8. This CDR3 is built from 15 residues. Per the germline V gene, CDR1 is SGHRS and CDR2 is YFSETQ. The CDR3 DNA reads as TGCGCCAGCAGCGCCGGGACAGTCAATTACAATGAGCAGTTCTTC. Translation gives CASSAGTVNYNEQFF.

V usage is TRBV20-1 and J usage is TRBJ2-2, with TRBD2 as a possible D gene (6 bases). Germline CDR1 and CDR2: DFQATT and SNEGSKA (reference sequence). The germline V and J ends were trimmed by 1 base and 5 bases, with 14 bases remaining between them. There are 15 residues in the CDR3. CDR3 loop: CSARVPGRSTGELFF. CDR3 DNA: TGCAGTGCTAGAGTCCCGGGGAGGAGTACCGGGGAGCTGTTTTTT.

The V and J genes are TRBV27 and TRBJ1-2; D unresolved. The CDR3 spans 14 residues. Germline CDR1 and CDR2: MNHEY and SMNVEV (reference sequence). The ends were cut back, 5 bases at V and 4 bases at J, with 14 bases in the middle. The CDR3 protein is CASSPDGRAYGYTF. In DNA form, the CDR3 reads TGTGCCAGCAGTCCCGACGGACGGGCCTATGGCTACACCTTC.